The rows below give T cell receptor beta chains drawn from one sample of a study of cytomegalovirus exposure and HLA in healthy donors. The assay was immunoSEQ multiplex PCR, and TCRdb's table has in-frame clones only and misses some. Of approximately 140,000 clones listed, over 75% were seen once; the top ten hold approximately 5.6%. Source material: PBMCs. These receptors originate from a woman aged 40 to 50 in good health and CMV-seropositive. Both conserved end residues are part of each CDR3. D genes are given only for firm matches. Some rows have no size entry. The others give once, few or many, or a class for an expanded clone.

cdr3_aa cdr3_nt v_call d_call clone_size j_call
CASSLKGAWEQYF TGTGCCAGCAGCTTAAAGGGGGCTTGGGAGCAGTACTTC TRBV7-6 TRBD1 NA TRBJ2-7
CASLQGTGNTIYF TGTGCCAGCCTACAGGGAACCGGAAACACCATATATTTT TRBV28 NA NA TRBJ1-3
CSAGTAYGYTF TGCAGCGCCGGGACAGCGTATGGCTACACCTTC TRBV29-1 TRBD1 NA TRBJ1-2
CASSTGVFAEAFF TGTGCCAGCAGTACAGGGGTCTTCGCTGAAGCTTTCTTT TRBV2 TRBD1 NA TRBJ1-1
CASQKGLAGSTDTQYF TGTGCCAGCCAGAAGGGCCTCGCGGGTAGCACAGATACGCAGTATTTT TRBV27 NA NA TRBJ2-3
CASSLGTSGSVNTGELFF TGTGCCAGCAGCCTAGGGACTAGCGGGAGCGTGAACACCGGGGAGCTGTTTTTT TRBV7-8 TRBD2 NA TRBJ2-2
CASSYNREKGGNTIYF TGTGCCAGCAGCTATAACAGGGAGAAGGGTGGAAACACCATATATTTT TRBV28 NA NA TRBJ1-3
CASSKPTTTEEQFF TGTGCCAGCAGCAAACCGACGACCACGGAGGAGCAGTTCTTC TRBV9 NA NA TRBJ2-1
CASSSPATGVRRTEAFF TGTGCCAGCAGCTCGCCTGCAACAGGGGTGAGAAGGACTGAAGCTTTCTTT TRBV5-6 TRBD1 NA TRBJ1-1
CASSFFGELGYEQYF TGTGCCAGCAGCTTCTTCGGGGAGTTAGGATACGAGCAGTACTTC TRBV5-6 NA NA TRBJ2-7
CASTPLGSLRPPTTNEQYF TGTGCCAGCACCCCCTTGGGCAGTTTAAGACCTCCTACGACGAACGAGCAGTACTTC TRBV27 NA NA TRBJ2-7
CASSIGTGRANEQFF TGTGCCAGCAGTATAGGGACAGGGAGGGCCAATGAGCAGTTCTTC TRBV28 TRBD1 NA TRBJ2-1
CASSPIHGNTEAFF TGTGCCAGCTCACCAATCCACGGTAACACTGAAGCTTTCTTT TRBV18 NA NA TRBJ1-1
CASSEYSDTDTQYF TGCGCCAGCAGTGAATATAGCGACACAGATACGCAGTATTTT TRBV10-1 NA NA TRBJ2-3
CASSLGGLYGYTF TGTGCCAGCAGTTTAGGTGGCCTTTATGGCTACACCTTC TRBV27 NA few TRBJ1-2
CSVEPPGTVTGEQYF TGCAGCGTTGAACCCCCCGGGACAGTTACGGGAGAGCAGTACTTC TRBV29-1 TRBD1 NA TRBJ2-7
CASRGVAGAFDNEQFF TGTGCCAGCAGGGGGGTGGCGGGAGCGTTCGACAATGAGCAGTTCTTC TRBV2 TRBD2 NA TRBJ2-1
CASSVESSSNTGELFF TGTGCCAGCAGCGTAGAATCTAGCTCGAACACCGGGGAGCTGTTTTTT TRBV9 NA NA TRBJ2-2
CAISGQGIGTYEQYF TGTGCCATCAGCGGACAGGGGATCGGAACCTACGAGCAGTACTTC TRBV10-3 TRBD1 once TRBJ2-7
CATALGQNYGYTF TGTGCCACAGCTTTGGGACAGAACTATGGCTACACCTTC TRBV6-5 TRBD1 NA TRBJ1-2
CASGLPLTYNEQFF TGTGCTAGTGGTTTGCCCCTGACATACAATGAGCAGTTCTTC TRBV12-5 NA NA TRBJ2-1
CATSWGLEHF TGCGCCACTTCGTGGGGCCTGGAGCATTTT TRBV5-1 NA NA TRBJ1-5
CASSSSSGSFNEQFF TGCGCCAGCAGCTCCTCTAGCGGGAGTTTTAATGAGCAGTTCTTC TRBV5-1 TRBD2 NA TRBJ2-1
CASSLEPVGGEQYF TGCGCCAGCAGCTTGGAGCCGGTGGGGGGCGAGCAGTACTTC TRBV5-1 NA NA TRBJ2-7
CASNPTGRNYGYTF TGTGCCAGTAATCCCACAGGTCGGAACTATGGCTACACCTTC TRBV19 NA once TRBJ1-2
CAIRQLAGGSDTQYF TGTGCCATCAGGCAACTAGCGGGGGGGTCAGATACGCAGTATTTT TRBV10-3 TRBD2 NA TRBJ2-3
CASSYGGGWNQPQHF TGTGCCAGCAGTTACGGCGGGGGTTGGAATCAGCCCCAGCATTTT TRBV6-5 NA NA TRBJ1-5
CASSTRQAGYEQYF TGTGCCAGCAGCACTAGACAGGCAGGGTACGAGCAGTACTTC TRBV7-9 NA NA TRBJ2-7
CAISESADREGYTF TGTGCCATCAGTGAGTCAGCGGACAGAGAAGGCTACACCTTC TRBV10-3 NA NA TRBJ1-2
CASGLVQGAIYEQYF TGTGCTAGTGGTTTGGTACAGGGGGCGATCTACGAGCAGTACTTC TRBV12-5 TRBD1 NA TRBJ2-7
CASSVSEQYF TGTGCCAGCAGTGTTAGCGAGCAGTACTTC TRBV2 NA NA TRBJ2-7
CASSISGAYEQYF TGTGCCAGTAGTATATCAGGGGCCTACGAGCAGTACTTC TRBV19 NA NA TRBJ2-7
CASSSLVPSGNTIYF TGTGCCAGCAGCTCCCTTGTCCCCTCTGGAAACACCATATATTTT TRBV9 NA NA TRBJ1-3
CASSKGPGLGDNEQFF TGCGCCAGCAGCAAAGGCCCGGGACTGGGTGACAATGAGCAGTTCTTC TRBV5-1 NA NA TRBJ2-1
CASSSLLGFGTDTQYF TGTGCCAGCAGTTCTCTCCTCGGGTTCGGCACAGATACGCAGTATTTT TRBV27 NA NA TRBJ2-3
CSVGGLAGSEQFF TGCAGCGTTGGGGGATTAGCGGGAAGTGAGCAGTTCTTC TRBV29-1 TRBD2 NA TRBJ2-1
CASRNRGNQETQYF TGTGCCAGCAGAAACAGGGGGAACCAAGAGACCCAGTACTTC TRBV28 TRBD1 NA TRBJ2-5
CASSETGQYLF TGTGCCAGCAGTGAAACGGGACAGTACTTGTTC TRBV2 TRBD1 NA TRBJ2-7
CASSFDSHNNNEQFF TGTGCCAGCAGCTTCGACAGCCATAACAACAATGAGCAGTTCTTC TRBV5-6 NA NA TRBJ2-1
CATTQGNQPQHF TGTGCCACCACACAGGGGAATCAGCCCCAGCATTTT TRBV19 TRBD1 NA TRBJ1-5
CASSSGLDYNEQFF TGTGCCAGCAGCTCGGGACTAGACTACAATGAGCAGTTCTTC TRBV7-3 TRBD2 NA TRBJ2-1
CAVGSGTSRNEQFF TGTGCCGTAGGCTCGGGGACTAGTAGGAATGAGCAGTTCTTC TRBV19 TRBD2 NA TRBJ2-1
CAISEGTSGSGSSYNEQFF TGTGCCATCAGTGAGGGGACTAGCGGGTCAGGAAGCTCCTACAATGAGCAGTTCTTC TRBV10-3 TRBD2 NA TRBJ2-1
CASSPGRGQGYNEQFF TGTGCCAGCAGCCCAGGTCGGGGTCAGGGGTACAATGAGCAGTTCTTC TRBV13 NA once TRBJ2-1
CASSYPGGETQYF TGTGCCAGCAGTTATCCTGGAGGGGAGACCCAGTACTTC TRBV6-5 NA NA TRBJ2-5
CASSIPGQGIVYQPQHF TGTGCCAGTAGTATACCGGGCCAGGGAATCGTGTATCAGCCCCAGCATTTT TRBV19 NA NA TRBJ1-5
CASSNFSGPTDTQYF TGTGCCAGCAGTAACTTTAGCGGACCCACAGATACGCAGTATTTT TRBV27 NA NA TRBJ2-3
CATSRGDITGRTEAFF TGTGCCACCAGCAGAGGGGACATTACAGGGCGCACTGAAGCTTTCTTT TRBV15 NA NA TRBJ1-1